This T cell receptor beta chain is drawn from a study of T cell changes during pregnancy in multiple sclerosis. Sequencing was performed with immunoSEQ multiplex PCR; in TCRdb, only in-frame clones are kept and a portion is missing. The table shows about 33,000 clones, with roughly nine tenths occurring only once. Germline-derived CDR1 and CDR2 are LNHNV and YYDKDF (reference sequence). V was clipped by 0 bases and J by 4 bases, with 19 bases between them. CDR3 length: 18 residues. This sequence was found in a female donor in good health, enrolled as a control in a pregnancy study. Sequenced material: CD4+ T cells from peripheral blood mononuclear cells, taken in the third trimester of pregnancy. The J gene is TRBJ1-5, the V gene TRBV15, with D possibly TRBD1 on 6 matching bases. The CDR3 coding sequence is TGTGCCACCAGCAGAGATCTTCGGCTCCGGGACATGAATCAGCCCCAGCATTTT. This gives the protein CATSRDLRLRDMNQPQHF.